Each of the 23 T cell receptor beta chains below was sequenced from the same sample in a study of beta chain features in type 1 diabetes. The entirety of the isolated RNA underwent reverse transcription, so expressed TCRB transcripts were sequenced. Assay: immunoSEQ multiplex PCR; the TCRdb copy retains only in-frame clones and omits some. The table lists 300,000 to 350,000 clones, around 15% of them singletons, with more than 6.5% in the top ten. The sequencing sample was made of central memory CD4+ T cells from blood. These receptors originate from a man aged 25 to 40 in good health.

There are a few counts of this clone. The chain is built from TRBV29-1 and TRBJ2-1, with D perhaps matching TRBD1 or TRBD2 (6 bases each). Trimming stripped 8 bases from V and 8 bases from J, with 13 bases between. This CDR3 has 11 residues. Looked up from germline, CDR1 is SQVTM and CDR2 is ANQGSEA. Here the CDR3 reads CSLRGDYEQFF. DNA for the CDR3: TGCAGCTTGAGGGGGGACTATGAGCAGTTCTTC.

This clone was found a few times. J is TRBJ1-1 and V is TRBV18; 7 bases map to TRBD1. Looked up from germline, CDR1 is KGHSH and CDR2 is LQKENI. The CDR3 totals 17 residues. The junction had 8 bases not matched to a gene; V was cut back by 1 base and J by 0 bases. This CDR3 is CASSPLPQGSMNTEAFF. In nucleotides, the CDR3 is TGTGCCAGCTCACCACTACCACAGGGGTCCATGAACACTGAAGCTTTCTTT.

The chain links TRBV7-8 to TRBJ2-1; D gene ambiguous. Trimming took 0 bases from V and 0 from J, leaving 9 bases between them. CDR1 is SGHVS, CDR2 FQNEAQ, per germline. The CDR3 covers 16 residues. The CDR3: CASSLAGSSSYNEQFF. The CDR3 DNA reads TGTGCCAGCAGCTTAGCCGGAAGCAGCTCCTACAATGAGCAGTTCTTC.

The CDR3 sequence is CASSQDSSYGYTF. The CDR3, as DNA: TGTGCCAGCAGTCAAGACAGTAGCTATGGCTACACCTTC. The chain couples TRBV5-5 to TRBJ1-2, with D tentatively TRBD1 (5 bases). Germline V gene data show CDR1 as SGHKS and CDR2 as YYEKEE (reference sequence). The V end was cut by 5 bases, the J end by 4 bases, with 12 bases between. The CDR3 runs to 13 residues.

J is TRBJ1-1 and V is TRBV6-5, with D unclear. The germline V and J ends were trimmed by 4 bases and 1 base, with 13 bases remaining between them. The CDR3 is made up of 15 amino acids. The V gene's germline CDR1 is MNHEY and CDR2 SVGAGI. The CDR3 region has the DNA TGTGCCAGCAGTTCCTTCCTGGGGAGGAACACTGAAGCTTTCTTT. This sequence encodes CASSSFLGRNTEAFF.

This chain links TRBV6-5 with TRBJ2-2; 9 bases map to TRBD1. The J segment lost 2 bases and the V segment lost 7 bases, leaving 5 bases of the junction unmatched. CDR1 and CDR2 from the germline V gene are MNHEY and SVGAGI. This CDR3 region has 15 residues. For the CDR3, the DNA is TGTGCCAGCAAACGACAGGGGGGAAACACCGGGGAGCTGTTTTTT. Translation gives CASKRQGGNTGELFF.

This clone was found a few times. The chain carries TRBV29-1 and TRBJ2-1; the D gene is possibly TRBD2 (6 bases). V was trimmed by 8 bases and J by 5 bases, leaving 25 bases between them. The CDR3 sequence is 16 residues long. Germline CDR1 is SQVTM and CDR2 is ANQGSEA. This CDR3 reads CSFSKRGRSVDNEQFF. The CDR3 coding sequence is TGCAGCTTCTCAAAGCGTGGGAGGTCAGTAGACAATGAGCAGTTCTTC.

This clone was counted between two and nine times. V usage is TRBV5-1 and J usage is TRBJ1-1; 7 positions agree with TRBD1. J lost 11 bases, V lost 2 bases, and 9 bases had no gene match. The CDR3 totals 13 residues. Germline V gene sequence: CDR1 SGHRS, CDR2 YFSETQ. In DNA form, the CDR3 reads TGCGCCAGCAGCTTCCAGACAGGGAGTGAGGCTTTCTTT. Protein product: CASSFQTGSEAFF.

The rearrangement uses TRBV6-5 and TRBJ1-5; 10 nucleotides match TRBD1. The CDR3 extends over 14 amino acids. V lost 6 bases and J lost 10; bases outside the gene matches: 9. Germline V CDR1 and CDR2: MNHEY, SVGAGI. CDR3 nucleotides: TGTGCCAGCAGATCGGGACAGGGGAGTTTACCCCAGCATTTT. Its protein is CASRSGQGSLPQHF.

There are many counts of this clone. V gene TRBV27 combines with J gene TRBJ2-1; D is uncertain. The CDR3 spans 15 residues. Looked up from germline, CDR1 is MNHEY and CDR2 is SMNVEV (reference sequence). Trimming shortened V by 2 bases and J by 0 bases, and 8 bases separated the two germline ends. The CDR3 here is CASSLQASSYNEQFF. CDR3 DNA: TGTGCCAGCAGTTTACAGGCGAGCTCCTACAATGAGCAGTTCTTC.

This clone has only a few counts. CDR3 nucleotides: TGTGCCAGCAGCTTATCCAGGTGGCAAGAGACCCAGTACTTC. Translated, it gives CASSLSRWQETQYF. The chain carries TRBV7-2 and TRBJ2-5; unclear D gene. The ends were cut back, 2 bases at V and 2 bases at J, with 9 bases in the middle. In germline, CDR1 is SGHTA, CDR2 FQGNSA. The CDR3 is 14 residues long. Filled out from reference TRBV7-2 and TRBJ2-5, the complete variable domain reads GAGVSQSPSNKVTEKGKDVELRCDPISGHTALYWYRQSLGQGLEFLIYFQGNSAPDKSGLPSDRFSAERTGGSVSTLTIQRTQQEDSAVYLCASSLSRWQETQYFGPGTRLLVL.

The rearrangement uses TRBV7-9 and TRBJ2-7; D is unresolved. Trimming stripped 3 bases from V and 7 bases from J, with 13 bases between. Germline loops: CDR1 SEHNR, CDR2 FQNEAQ (reference sequence). The CDR3 extends over 13 amino acids. The CDR3 spells CASSLQVVGEQYF. The DNA of the CDR3 is TGTGCCAGCAGCTTGCAGGTAGTGGGAGAGCAGTACTTC.

This sequence joins TRBV10-3 and TRBJ2-7, with 8 bases lining up with TRBD1. Trimming cost V 7 bases and J 5 bases; bases outside gene matches: 16. Germline assignment: CDR1 ENHRY and CDR2 SYGVKD. CDR3 length equals 16 residues. The CDR3 sequence is CAITKTGESPGDEQYF. CDR3 DNA: TGTGCCATCACCAAGACAGGGGAGAGCCCCGGTGACGAGCAGTACTTC.

This sequence joins TRBV9 and TRBJ2-7, with D possibly being TRBD1 or TRBD2 (5 bases each). The V gene lost 4 bases and the J gene lost 4 bases, with 21 bases spanning the gap. The CDR3 sequence is 16 residues long. The germline V gene has CDR1 SGDLS and CDR2 YYNGEE. The CDR3 loop is CASSQDGAGVAYEQYF. Here the CDR3 DNA reads TGTGCCAGCAGCCAAGATGGGGCCGGGGTCGCATACGAGCAGTACTTC. Full variable domain (outside the CDR3, taken from reference TRBV9 and TRBJ2-7): DSGVTQTPKHLITATGQRVTLRCSPRSGDLSVYWYQQSLDQGLQFLIQYYNGEERAKGNILERFSAQQFPDLHSELNLSSLELGDSALYFCASSQDGAGVAYEQYFGPGTRLTVT.

In its sample, this clone was seen a few times. The chain combines TRBV6-1 with TRBJ2-5; the D gene is possibly TRBD1 (5 bases). The germline V gene encodes CDR1 MNHNS and CDR2 SASEGT. V shed 5 bases and J shed 11 bases, with 12 bases lying between them. This CDR3 has 11 residues. CDR3 protein: CASSYQGSQYF. The CDR3 nucleotides read TGTGCCAGCAGTTACCAGGGCAGTCAGTACTTC.

CDR3 protein: CASSPLGTSGKTAGELFF. The CDR3 DNA sequence: TGTGCCAGCAGCCCCCTGGGGACTAGCGGGAAGACGGCCGGGGAGCTGTTTTTT. The V call is TRBV7-3, the J call TRBJ2-2; 13 nucleotides align to TRBD2. This CDR3 region has 18 residues. V trimming: 5 bases; J trimming: 6 bases; junction bases outside the gene matches: 12. Germline assignment: CDR1 SGHTA and CDR2 FQGTGA.

Of note for this clone: In the same sample, other DNA sequences code for this CDR3. The chain combines TRBV11-3 with TRBJ2-1; TRBD2 might be the D (5 bases). CDR3 length: 15 residues. Trimming left V 2 bases short and J 0 bases short, with 8 bases between. The germline V gene encodes CDR1 SGHNT and CDR2 YENEEA. The CDR3 bases are TGTGCCAGCAGCTTATCTGGGAGCTCCTACAATGAGCAGTTCTTC. Translated: CASSLSGSSYNEQFF.

This chain joins TRBV6-5 and TRBJ2-1; 12 bases are shared with TRBD2. Unmatched junction bases numbered 3, after V lost 6 bases and J lost 3 bases. Germline-derived CDR1 and CDR2 are MNHEY and SVGAGI. The CDR3 runs to 15 residues. The CDR3 protein is CASRSTSGSYNEQFF. Here the CDR3 DNA reads TGTGCCAGCAGGTCGACTAGCGGGAGCTACAATGAGCAGTTCTTC.

This clone was detected a few times. The chain joins TRBV9 to TRBJ1-1, with TRBD1 matching 9 bases. The germline gives CDR1 SGDLS, CDR2 YYNGEE. The V segment lost 4 bases and the J segment 1 base; nucleotides outside the gene matches: 8. The length of the CDR3 is 16 residues. The DNA of the CDR3 is TGTGCCAGCAGCCCTGGGGGGACAGGGTCGAACACTGAAGCTTTCTTT. As protein: CASSPGGTGSNTEAFF.

This clone has just a few counts. The V and J genes are TRBV5-5 and TRBJ1-1; D not certain. V lost 1 base to trimming and J lost 2 bases, with 9 bases between them. The CDR3 spans 14 residues. The V gene's germline CDR1 is SGHKS and CDR2 YYEKEE (reference sequence). This CDR3 reads CASSLIGENTEAFF. In DNA, the CDR3 is TGTGCCAGCAGCTTGATCGGGGAAAACACTGAAGCTTTCTTT.

The gene calls are TRBV11-3 and TRBJ2-1; 11 bases match TRBD2. Trimming took 1 base from V and 7 from J; bases not matched to a gene: 9. The CDR3 is 17 residues long. Germline loops: CDR1 SGHNT, CDR2 YENEEA. The CDR3 loop is CASSLGGLAGSGNEQFF. CDR3 sequence (DNA): TGTGCCAGCAGCTTAGGTGGACTAGCGGGCTCTGGAAATGAGCAGTTCTTC.

The table lists this clone with many counts. V and J are TRBV4-3 and TRBJ2-3; TRBD2 aligns across 7 bases. The CDR3 loop spans 15 amino acids. Per germline, CDR1 LGHNA and CDR2 YSLEER. V gave up 5 bases and J gave up 2 bases; unmatched junction bases: 7. CDR3: CASSYHSGSTDTQYF. The CDR3 nucleotides read TGCGCCAGCAGCTACCATAGCGGGTCCACAGATACGCAGTATTTT.

This clone occurred many times. CDR3 sequence: CASSHRGTSGDYNEQFF. CDR3 nucleotide sequence: TGTGCCAGCAGCCATAGGGGGACTAGCGGAGACTACAATGAGCAGTTCTTC. This chain uses TRBV7-2 with TRBJ2-1; 11 bases agree with TRBD2. Germline V gene sequence: CDR1 SGHTA, CDR2 FQGNSA. The CDR3 is 17 amino acids. J gave up 3 bases and V 5 bases, and 9 bases lay outside the gene matches. The full variable domain, rest sourced from reference TRBV7-2 and TRBJ2-1, is GAGVSQSPSNKVTEKGKDVELRCDPISGHTALYWYRQSLGQGLEFLIYFQGNSAPDKSGLPSDRFSAERTGGSVSTLTIQRTQQEDSAVYLCASSHRGTSGDYNEQFFGPGTRLTVL.